This TCR beta chain appears in the sequencing data of a study of blood T cell repertoires in COVID-19. Background on the study: Both acute and convalescent COVID-19 samples were obtained from the United States, Italy and Spain.

CDR1 GTSNPN and CDR2 SVGIG come from the germline V gene (reference sequence). The V end lost 3 bases, the J end lost 5 bases, and 13 bases lay between the germline ends. The CDR3 runs 13 residues. Using immunoSEQ multiplex PCR, the repertoire was profiled, and TCRdb retains in-frame clones only, with some absent. The data show 120,000 to 150,000 clones, around 79% seen once. This chain uses TRBV30 with TRBJ1-1; perhaps TRBD1 as D (6 bases). This clonotype was sampled from a man between 60 and 75 years old with acute or convalescent COVID-19. Sequenced input: peripheral blood. CDR3 in DNA: TGTGCCTGGAGCCACAGGGAAGGGACTGAAGCTTTCTTT. Its protein is CAWSHREGTEAFF.